A selection of T cell receptor beta chains follows, all from one sample in a study of blood T cell repertoires in COVID-19. The assay was immunoSEQ multiplex PCR, and TCRdb's table has in-frame clones only and misses some. The sample shows roughly 120,000 clones, around nine tenths of them seen only once. Sequencing was performed on peripheral blood. The receptor set was obtained from a woman in her 70s who had recovered from COVID-19. The CDR3 runs from the conserved cysteine through the conserved F or W. D genes are given only for firm matches. For some rows the clone size is stated as once, few or many, or as a class when expanded; others skip it.

J: TRBJ1-2; V: TRBV4-1; D: .; size: .; CDR3: CASSHRTLNGYTF; DNA: TGCGCCAGCAGCCATCGAACACTAAATGGCTACACCTTC
J: TRBJ1-4; V: TRBV4-2; D: TRBD1; size: .; CDR3: CASSQDRTGWGGKLFF; DNA: TGTGCCAGCAGCCAAGATCGGACAGGGTGGGGGGGAAAACTGTTTTTT
J: TRBJ2-2; V: TRBV19; D: .; size: .; CDR3: CASHLEPGYTGELFF; DNA: TGTGCCAGTCACCTCGAACCAGGTTACACCGGGGAGCTGTTTTTT
J: TRBJ2-7; V: TRBV4-1; D: TRBD2; size: .; CDR3: CASSQERVWASGLLYEQYF; DNA: TGCGCCAGCAGCCAAGAAAGGGTGTGGGCTAGCGGGCTACTATACGAGCAGTACTTC
J: TRBJ2-2; V: TRBV28; D: TRBD2; size: .; CDR3: CASSPGLADTGELFF; DNA: TGTGCCAGCAGCCCTGGACTAGCTGATACCGGGGAGCTGTTTTTT
J: TRBJ1-5; V: TRBV6-6; D: .; size: few; CDR3: CATRILGLGQPQHF; DNA: TGTGCCACAAGGATTTTAGGACTGGGGCAGCCCCAGCATTTT
J: TRBJ2-1; V: TRBV9; D: TRBD2; size: .; CDR3: CASSTRGLAGDNEQFF; DNA: TGTGCCAGCAGCACCCGAGGACTAGCGGGGGACAATGAGCAGTTCTTC
J: TRBJ2-7; V: TRBV6-5; D: TRBD1; size: .; CDR3: CASSQTGESYEQYF; DNA: TGTGCCAGCTCCCAGACAGGGGAATCCTACGAGCAGTACTTC
J: TRBJ2-3; V: TRBV4-3; D: TRBD2; size: .; CDR3: CASSQRGSGGSDTQYF; DNA: TGCGCCAGCAGCCAGCGGGGTAGCGGGGGGTCAGATACGCAGTATTTT
J: TRBJ2-7; V: TRBV11-3; D: TRBD2; size: .; CDR3: CASSGLAAPEQYF; DNA: TGTGCCAGCAGCGGACTAGCGGCCCCGGAGCAGTACTTC
J: TRBJ2-7; V: TRBV9; D: TRBD2; size: once; CDR3: CASSVGGGDYEQYF; DNA: TGTGCCAGCAGCGTAGGCGGGGGAGACTACGAGCAGTACTTC
J: TRBJ1-4; V: TRBV3-1/TRBV3-2; D: TRBD1; size: .; CDR3: CASSHMGQGSEKLFF; DNA: TGTGCCAGCAGCCATATGGGACAGGGGTCTGAAAAACTGTTTTTT
J: TRBJ2-1; V: TRBV18; D: TRBD2; size: .; CDR3: CASSPLGRGGLVEQFF; DNA: TGTGCCAGCTCCCCCCTGGGGCGGGGGGGCTTAGTTGAGCAGTTCTTC
J: TRBJ2-7; V: TRBV4-3; D: .; size: .; CDR3: CASSNPLRVTGPTKGSYEQYF; DNA: TGCGCCAGCAGCAACCCTCTCCGGGTGACAGGTCCAACAAAGGGCTCCTACGAGCAGTACTTC
J: TRBJ2-1; V: TRBV3-1/TRBV3-2; D: TRBD2; size: .; CDR3: CASSRGLAGGMDNEQFF; DNA: TGTGCCAGCAGCCGGGGTCTGGCGGGGGGGATGGACAATGAGCAGTTCTTC
J: TRBJ1-4; V: TRBV6-5; D: TRBD1; size: once; CDR3: CASSYSDRGLFF; DNA: TGTGCCAGCAGTTACTCTGACAGGGGGTTGTTTTTT
J: TRBJ2-7; V: TRBV5-1; D: .; size: .; CDR3: CASSLAGQALYEQYF; DNA: TGCGCCAGCAGCTTGGCAGGGCAGGCCCTCTACGAGCAGTACTTC
J: TRBJ1-4; V: TRBV5-5; D: .; size: .; CDR3: CASSLVGGVGEKLFF; DNA: TGTGCCAGCAGCTTGGTCGGGGGAGTAGGAGAAAAACTGTTTTTT
J: TRBJ1-1; V: TRBV21-1; D: .; size: .; CDR3: CASSKLQGNTEAFF; DNA: TGTGCCAGCAGCAAACTCCAGGGGAACACTGAAGCTTTCTTT
J: TRBJ2-7; V: TRBV5-3; D: TRBD1; size: few; CDR3: CARSLARDRSHEQYF; DNA: TGTGCCAGAAGCTTGGCCCGGGACAGGAGCCACGAGCAGTACTTC
J: TRBJ2-7; V: TRBV7-8; D: TRBD2; size: .; CDR3: CASSRLAGEPNEQYF; DNA: TGTGCCAGCAGCCGACTAGCGGGAGAACCCAACGAGCAGTACTTC
J: TRBJ1-6; V: TRBV28; D: .; size: few; CDR3: CASSLKASPLHF; DNA: TGTGCCAGCAGTCTCAAAGCATCACCCCTCCACTTT
J: TRBJ1-3; V: TRBV28; D: .; size: few; CDR3: CASTPPGGLTGNTIYF; DNA: TGTGCCAGTACCCCCCCGGGGGGGCTTACTGGAAACACCATATATTTT
J: TRBJ1-2; V: TRBV4-3; D: .; size: .; CDR3: CASSQEVTGYGYTF; DNA: TGCGCCAGCAGCCAAGAGGTGACAGGCTATGGCTACACCTTC
J: TRBJ1-3; V: TRBV5-1; D: .; size: few; CDR3: CASSLDGSSGNTIYF; DNA: TGCGCCAGCAGCTTGGACGGGTCCTCTGGAAACACCATATATTTT
J: TRBJ1-4; V: TRBV29-1; D: .; size: .; CDR3: CSATATNEKLFF; DNA: TGCAGCGCTACTGCAACTAATGAAAAACTGTTTTTT